Listed below are T cell receptor beta chains from one sample, sequenced in a study of metastatic and nonmetastatic thyroid tumors. TCRdb re-called clones from the PCR reads using MiXCR. This table has 50,000 to 60,000 clones, around a sixth appearing once. What was sequenced was blood. The receptors derive from a female donor with papillary thyroid cancer or a benign thyroid nodule (not recorded which). Some clones in this sample may be carry-over from other donors' samples. Each CDR3 is given with its conserved first and last residue. D genes are given only for firm matches. Size is stated for part of the rows, as once, few or many counts, or as a class when the clone is expanded.

size	V	D	J	CDR3	DNA
few	TRBV6-1	-	TRBJ2-7	CASTYYGVTYEQYF	TGTGCCAGCACCTATTATGGAGTAACGTACGAGCAGTACTTC
many	TRBV18	-	TRBJ2-2	CASSPPGAISNTGELFF	TGTGCCAGCTCACCGCCTGGGGCGATATCGAACACCGGGGAGCTGTTTTTT
many	TRBV19	TRBD2	TRBJ2-1	CASSRTSGSYNEQFF	TGTGCCAGTAGTAGGACTAGCGGCTCCTACAATGAGCAGTTCTTC
few	TRBV28	-	TRBJ1-2	CASSNRRGYNF	TGTGCCAGCAGCAACCGGAGGGGCTACAACTTC
few	TRBV6-1	TRBD1	TRBJ1-1	CARSEIVDRDTEAFF	TGTGCCAGAAGCGAAATCGTAGACAGGGACACTGAAGCTTTCTTT
many	TRBV28	-	TRBJ1-5	CASSLVDQPQHF	TGTGCCAGCAGTTTGGTAGATCAGCCCCAGCATTTT
many	TRBV30	-	TRBJ1-3	CAWSGAGTGNTIYF	TGTGCCTGGAGTGGGGCAGGGACAGGAAACACCATATATTTT
-	TRBV6-2/TRBV6-3	TRBD2	TRBJ2-1	CASSQLLAGAGNEQFF	TGTGCCAGCAGTCAACTGCTAGCGGGAGCAGGCAATGAGCAGTTCTTC
many	TRBV7-9	-	TRBJ1-5	CASSADLGSAQHF	TGTGCCAGCAGCGCCGACCTAGGGTCAGCCCAGCATTTT
few	TRBV28	-	TRBJ1-2	CASIFPWPYGYTF	TGTGCCAGCATTTTCCCTTGGCCCTATGGCTACACCTTC